This entry lists 3 T cell receptor beta chains sequenced from one sample in a study of cytomegalovirus exposure and HLA in healthy donors. Vbeta (60) and Jbeta (13) primers were used in the PCR. Repertoires were generated with immunoSEQ multiplex PCR, while TCRdb's copy carries only in-frame clones and drops some. The sample holds 150,000 to 200,000 clones, about 72% seen once. Sequencing was carried out using PBMCs. Receptors originate from a man aged 25 to 40 in good health and CMV-seropositive.

This clone was found a few times. The chain recombines TRBV29-1 with TRBJ1-3; D is possibly TRBD1 (5 bases). Germline V gives CDR1 SQVTM, CDR2 ANQGSEA. Between the trimmed V and J ends, which lost 6 bases and 4 bases, there was a span of 13 bases. The CDR3 is made up of 13 amino acids. CDR3 loop: CSVRAFAGNTIYF. For the CDR3, the DNA is TGCAGCGTCAGGGCCTTCGCGGGAAACACCATATATTTT.

The chain has TRBV5-1 and TRBJ1-4; 12 bases line up with TRBD1. From germline, CDR1 is SGHRS and CDR2 YFSETQ. V shed 7 bases, J shed 7 bases, and the junction held 5 bases outside the gene matches. There are 14 residues in the CDR3. CDR3 sequence (DNA): TGCGCCAGCCGGGACAGGGGGCATGGTGAAAAACTGTTTTTT. This codes for CASRDRGHGEKLFF.

The chain's CDR3 is CASSEGIVGGLANYGYTF. CDR3 nucleotides: TGTGCCAGCAGTGAAGGAATTGTTGGCGGACTTGCTAACTATGGCTACACCTTC. The chain recombines TRBV6-1 with TRBJ1-2; D is uncertain. The germline CDR1 and CDR2 sequences are MNHNS and SASEGT. The CDR3 extends over 18 amino acids. Deletions cut 1 base from V and 0 bases from J, with 18 bases between.